These T cell receptor beta chains were read from a single sample in a study of T-cell memory formation after mild COVID-19. TCRdb ran MiXCR on the 5' RACE reads and lists one entry per CDR3 protein. The sample yields hundreds of thousands of distinct CDR3 sequences, about 20% seen once. Sample: PBMCs or a T cell subset sorted from them (not recorded which). The receptors derive from an adult woman who had mild COVID-19 (a few samples of this study predate the infection). Cell type and time point are not known. Each CDR3 is given with its conserved first and last residue. The D gene is left open where the match is weak. The listing skips clone size in some rows; elsewhere it reads once, few, many or a size class.

D: NA; V: TRBV4-1; J: TRBJ2-5; size: NA; CDR3: CASSQTPTGQETQYF; DNA: TGCGCCAGCAGCCAAACCCCCACAGGCCAAGAGACCCAGTACTTC
D: NA; V: TRBV6-6; J: TRBJ2-7; size: few; CDR3: CASSYLERYEQYF; DNA: TGTGCCAGCAGTTATTTAGAAAGGTACGAGCAGTACTTC
D: TRBD1; V: TRBV18; J: TRBJ1-4; size: NA; CDR3: CASSPGDRGEKLFF; DNA: TGTGCCAGCTCACCCGGGGACAGGGGTGAAAAACTGTTTTTT
D: TRBD1; V: TRBV20-1; J: TRBJ1-2; size: few; CDR3: CSARDRPSRDSAYGYTF; DNA: TGCAGTGCTAGAGATCGTCCCTCTCGGGACAGCGCCTATGGCTACACCTTC
D: NA; V: TRBV6-2/TRBV6-3; J: TRBJ1-3; size: NA; CDR3: CASSKDTSGNTIYF; DNA: TGTGCCAGCAGTAAGGACACCTCTGGAAACACCATATATTTT
D: TRBD1; V: TRBV7-2; J: TRBJ1-2; size: NA; CDR3: CASSPSGQANYGYTF; DNA: TGTGCCAGCAGCCCATCGGGACAGGCTAACTATGGCTACACCTTC
D: TRBD1; V: TRBV3-1; J: TRBJ2-1; size: few; CDR3: CASSPQPGTGGYEQFF; DNA: TGTGCCAGCAGCCCACAACCAGGGACAGGGGGCTATGAGCAGTTCTTC
D: TRBD2; V: TRBV29-1; J: TRBJ2-7; size: NA; CDR3: CSVVSGIHYEQYF; DNA: TGCAGCGTTGTCAGCGGGATTCACTACGAGCAGTACTTC
D: NA; V: TRBV7-3; J: TRBJ1-6; size: NA; CDR3: CASSSTGPYNSPLHF; DNA: TGTGCCAGCAGCTCAACAGGTCCCTATAATTCACCCCTCCACTTT
D: TRBD2; V: TRBV7-9; J: TRBJ2-3; size: few; CDR3: CASSAAGTSGYTDTQYF; DNA: TGTGCCAGCAGCGCAGCCGGGACTAGCGGCTACACAGATACGCAGTATTTT
D: TRBD2; V: TRBV6-2/TRBV6-3; J: TRBJ2-5; size: NA; CDR3: CASSPGLLQYF; DNA: TGTGCCAGCAGTCCGGGACTACTACAGTACTTC
D: NA; V: TRBV2; J: TRBJ2-1; size: NA; CDR3: CASIRRGRDEQFF; DNA: TGTGCCAGCATTCGCCGGGGCCGAGATGAGCAGTTCTTC
D: NA; V: TRBV10-3; J: TRBJ2-3; size: NA; CDR3: CAISSHGGDTQYF; DNA: TGTGCCATCAGTTCACATGGGGGGGATACGCAGTATTTT
D: NA; V: TRBV4-1; J: TRBJ2-7; size: NA; CDR3: CASSLRWDDPNYEQYF; DNA: TGCGCCAGCAGCCTGAGGTGGGACGACCCCAACTACGAGCAGTACTTC
D: NA; V: TRBV7-9; J: TRBJ1-5; size: NA; CDR3: CASSATGWNQPQHF; DNA: TGTGCCAGCAGCGCGACAGGATGGAATCAGCCCCAGCATTTT
D: TRBD1; V: TRBV4-3; J: TRBJ1-2; size: NA; CDR3: CASRAGQEGYTF; DNA: TGCGCCAGCCGAGCGGGACAGGAGGGCTACACCTTC
D: NA; V: TRBV4-1; J: TRBJ1-1; size: NA; CDR3: CASSQDLRRVYTEAFF; DNA: TGCGCCAGCAGCCAAGATCTTCGTAGGGTATACACTGAAGCTTTCTTT
D: NA; V: TRBV7-9; J: TRBJ1-2; size: NA; CDR3: CASSPLTNGYGYTF; DNA: TGTGCCAGCAGCCCCCTAACGAATGGGTATGGCTACACCTTC
D: TRBD2; V: TRBV10-3; J: TRBJ2-7; size: few; CDR3: CATQTSGVYEQYF; DNA: TGTGCCACACAGACTAGCGGAGTTTACGAGCAGTACTTC
D: TRBD1; V: TRBV2; J: TRBJ2-3; size: NA; CDR3: CASSPGTGSTDTHYF; DNA: TGTGCCAGCAGCCCCGGGACAGGGAGCACAGATACGCATTATTTT
D: NA; V: TRBV7-8; J: TRBJ2-5; size: few; CDR3: CASSQRDRIKETQYF; DNA: TGTGCCAGCAGCCAGCGCGACAGGATCAAAGAGACCCAGTACTTC
D: TRBD1; V: TRBV18; J: TRBJ1-5; size: NA; CDR3: CASSPNQGEQPQHF; DNA: TGTGCCAGCTCACCTAATCAGGGGGAGCAGCCCCAGCATTTT
D: NA; V: TRBV28; J: TRBJ2-5; size: NA; CDR3: CASSLGSEGMETQYF; DNA: TGTGCCAGCAGTTTAGGGTCCGAAGGGATGGAGACCCAGTACTTC
D: TRBD1; V: TRBV4-1; J: TRBJ2-7; size: NA; CDR3: CASSQGETGGYEQYF; DNA: TGCGCCAGCAGCCAAGGTGAAACAGGGGGCTACGAGCAGTACTTC
D: TRBD1; V: TRBV7-6; J: TRBJ2-1; size: many; CDR3: CASSLGQGIGNEQFF; DNA: TGTGCCAGCAGCCTCGGACAGGGGATCGGAAATGAGCAGTTCTTC
D: TRBD2; V: TRBV14; J: TRBJ2-1; size: NA; CDR3: CASSQEGASGSSYNEQFF; DNA: TGTGCCAGCAGCCAAGAGGGGGCTAGCGGGAGCTCCTACAATGAGCAGTTCTTC
D: NA; V: TRBV12-3/TRBV12-4; J: TRBJ1-6; size: NA; CDR3: CASSFGRGRSPLHF; DNA: TGTGCCAGCAGTTTCGGCAGGGGTCGTTCACCCCTCCACTTT
D: TRBD1; V: TRBV19; J: TRBJ1-2; size: few; CDR3: CASNPRAGGNYGYTF; DNA: TGTGCCAGTAATCCCAGGGCAGGGGGCAACTATGGCTACACCTTC
D: NA; V: TRBV12-3/TRBV12-4; J: TRBJ2-5; size: NA; CDR3: CASSNPPGGTQYF; DNA: TGTGCCAGCAGTAACCCCCCCGGAGGGACCCAGTACTTC
D: NA; V: TRBV4-3; J: TRBJ2-7; size: NA; CDR3: CASSQDRWYEQYF; DNA: TGCGCCAGCAGCCAAGATCGCTGGTACGAGCAGTACTTC
D: TRBD2; V: TRBV19; J: TRBJ2-7; size: NA; CDR3: CASSQLAGDSYEQYF; DNA: TGTGCCAGTAGTCAACTAGCGGGAGATTCTTACGAGCAGTACTTC
D: TRBD1; V: TRBV3-1; J: TRBJ1-5; size: NA; CDR3: CASSQGTGRNQPQHF; DNA: TGTGCCAGCAGCCAGGGGACAGGGCGCAATCAGCCCCAGCATTTT
D: TRBD1; V: TRBV12-3/TRBV12-4; J: TRBJ1-2; size: NA; CDR3: CASSFGLQGAFGYTF; DNA: TGTGCCAGCAGTTTCGGGTTACAGGGGGCTTTTGGCTACACCTTC
D: NA; V: TRBV29-1; J: TRBJ1-1; size: few; CDR3: CSVEEGNTEAFF; DNA: TGCAGCGTTGAGGAGGGGAACACTGAAGCTTTCTTT
D: NA; V: TRBV4-2; J: TRBJ2-1; size: few; CDR3: CASSPQLRKIYNEQFF; DNA: TGTGCCAGCAGCCCCCAGCTAAGGAAGATTTACAATGAGCAGTTCTTC
D: NA; V: TRBV12-3/TRBV12-4; J: TRBJ1-3; size: NA; CDR3: CASSRLGGHSTIYF; DNA: TGTGCCAGCTCTAGGCTGGGGGGACATAGCACCATATATTTT
D: TRBD1; V: TRBV6-2/TRBV6-3; J: TRBJ2-4; size: NA; CDR3: CASSAQGAERDIQYF; DNA: TGTGCCAGCAGTGCTCAGGGGGCCGAAAGGGACATTCAGTACTTC
D: NA; V: TRBV14; J: TRBJ2-1; size: NA; CDR3: CASSQRKLGISVNNEQFF; DNA: TGTGCCAGCAGCCAAAGAAAGTTGGGCATCTCCGTGAACAATGAGCAGTTCTTC
D: TRBD2; V: TRBV11-3; J: TRBJ2-1; size: few; CDR3: CASSFPGLAAWDEQFF; DNA: TGTGCCAGCAGCTTCCCGGGACTAGCGGCGTGGGATGAGCAGTTCTTC
D: NA; V: TRBV4-2; J: TRBJ2-7; size: NA; CDR3: CASSQGAAEQYF; DNA: TGTGCCAGCAGCCAAGGCGCTGCCGAGCAGTACTTC
D: TRBD1; V: TRBV12-3/TRBV12-4; J: TRBJ1-2; size: few; CDR3: CASSRGRTGTYGYTF; DNA: TGTGCCAGCAGCCGAGGCCGGACAGGTACCTATGGCTACACCTTC
D: NA; V: TRBV25-1; J: TRBJ1-2; size: NA; CDR3: CASSSGTNTLANYGYTF; DNA: TGTGCCAGCAGTTCCGGGACAAACACCCTAGCTAACTATGGCTACACCTTC
D: NA; V: TRBV5-1; J: TRBJ1-2; size: NA; CDR3: CASSPRQSGNYGYTF; DNA: TGCGCCAGCAGCCCCCGGCAGTCGGGGAACTATGGCTACACCTTC
D: NA; V: TRBV12-3/TRBV12-4; J: TRBJ1-1; size: many; CDR3: CASRRGNTEAFF; DNA: TGTGCCTCTAGAAGGGGGAACACTGAAGCTTTCTTT
D: NA; V: TRBV7-9; J: TRBJ1-2; size: NA; CDR3: CASSPEGQYGYTF; DNA: TGTGCCAGCAGCCCAGAGGGGCAGTATGGCTACACCTTC
D: NA; V: TRBV20-1; J: TRBJ1-5; size: NA; CDR3: CSAHAGAQHF; DNA: TGCAGTGCCCACGCCGGGGCCCAGCATTTT
D: TRBD1; V: TRBV20-1; J: TRBJ2-7; size: NA; CDR3: CSARPGTGWDYEQYF; DNA: TGCAGTGCTAGACCCGGGACAGGGTGGGACTACGAGCAGTACTTC
D: NA; V: TRBV7-8; J: TRBJ2-7; size: few; CDR3: CASSLDRVSYEQYF; DNA: TGTGCCAGCAGCTTAGACAGGGTTTCTTACGAGCAGTACTTC
D: TRBD1; V: TRBV7-6; J: TRBJ1-6; size: NA; CDR3: CASSPGDRGSNSPLHF; DNA: TGTGCCAGCAGCCCGGGGGACAGGGGGTCTAATTCACCCCTCCACTTT